These T cell receptor beta chains were read from a single sample in a study of T cell repertoires in cytomegalovirus infection. Which antigens these TCRs recognize remains unknown. TCRdb fed the reads into MiXCR, producing one record per CDR3 protein. The sample shows approximately 110,000 distinct CDR3 sequences, roughly 30% of them seen only once. The input for sequencing was CD8+ T cells from cultured PBMCs, taken from culture after CMV antigen stimulation. These receptors were taken from a human donor in good health (CMV status not recorded). Some clones in this sample may be carry-over from other donors' samples. The conserved cysteine and the conserved F or W are not part of the CDR3 here.

v_gene,CDR3aa
TRBV5-4,ASSSEGGELF
TRBV27,ASSPQGLKNQPQH
TRBV14,ASSQDLGSPSTGELF
TRBV4-2,ASSQESWMGTEAF
TRBV28,ASSSPLRPGVQETQY
TRBV12-3/TRBV12-4,ASSPYRGQYSNQPQH
TRBV29-1,SVADSSYEQY
TRBV7-2,ASSLVGGRAPDTQY
TRBV7-2,ASSFGLGPYEQY
TRBV11-2,ASSILAGVGTYEQY
TRBV7-6,ASRGSDYEQY
TRBV2,ARERETGELF
TRBV7-2,ASRRNRVHEQY
TRBV13,ASIRASSTDTQY
TRBV7-9,ASSLADRDPRETQY
TRBV6-5,ASSYTDRDYNEQF
TRBV15,ATSRGTSETQY
TRBV7-8,ASSHFQGAIHGYT
TRBV9,ASSEGQGTWADTQY
TRBV20-1,SGLQAGGWEQF
TRBV7-9,ASSRLEDGLEQY
TRBV27,ASKGLAGGIQETQY
TRBV5-1,ASSSDTGTAIYNEQF
TRBV15,ATSARTGATEAF
TRBV6-2/TRBV6-3,ASTPPGSNQPQH
TRBV5-4,ASSPSEMNTEAF
TRBV12-3/TRBV12-4,ASTFGAFAVHTEAF
TRBV7-6,ASSLEGRGDEQY
TRBV4-1,ASSQIGQNTEAF
TRBV27,ASSLGAGPRQGGEAF
TRBV6-5,ASSGEGRPLNTIY
TRBV4-1,ASSPPFGELF
TRBV7-8,ASSVGTRTYEQY
TRBV27,ASSLGLGSEAF
TRBV27,ASSSVAGGSNQPQH
TRBV28,ASSARVGSGYT